The subject of this entry is one T cell receptor (beta chain). The antigen is not known. Generated by immunoSEQ multiplex PCR, the TCRdb table keeps only in-frame clones and is missing some. The sample has roughly 58,000 clones, about three quarters seen once; the top ten hold less than 8%. Germline CDR1 and CDR2: SGHTA and FQGNSA. CDR3 length: 15 residues. V lost 3 bases, J lost 0 bases, and 12 bases lay in between. The data originate from a study of radiation and T cells in renal cell carcinoma. The study's findings and limits: Baseline intratumoral clonotype presence is unknown without pretreatment biopsies.

The time point denotes: blood 4 weeks post-SBRT, at nephrectomy. Treatment here: 15 Gy SBRT to primary tumor, nephrectomy 4 weeks later. The tumor was a clear cell renal cell carcinoma. This TCR was recovered from a man aged 60 to 75 with renal cell carcinoma. Sequenced material: blood, taken from a patient whose treatment included radiotherapy and nephrectomy. The chain carries TRBV7-2 and TRBJ2-7; TRBD1 might be the D (6 bases). CDR3 nucleotides: TGTGCCAGCAGCTTCCCGGGACATAGCTCCTACGAGCAGTACTTC. Translating it yields CASSFPGHSSYEQYF.